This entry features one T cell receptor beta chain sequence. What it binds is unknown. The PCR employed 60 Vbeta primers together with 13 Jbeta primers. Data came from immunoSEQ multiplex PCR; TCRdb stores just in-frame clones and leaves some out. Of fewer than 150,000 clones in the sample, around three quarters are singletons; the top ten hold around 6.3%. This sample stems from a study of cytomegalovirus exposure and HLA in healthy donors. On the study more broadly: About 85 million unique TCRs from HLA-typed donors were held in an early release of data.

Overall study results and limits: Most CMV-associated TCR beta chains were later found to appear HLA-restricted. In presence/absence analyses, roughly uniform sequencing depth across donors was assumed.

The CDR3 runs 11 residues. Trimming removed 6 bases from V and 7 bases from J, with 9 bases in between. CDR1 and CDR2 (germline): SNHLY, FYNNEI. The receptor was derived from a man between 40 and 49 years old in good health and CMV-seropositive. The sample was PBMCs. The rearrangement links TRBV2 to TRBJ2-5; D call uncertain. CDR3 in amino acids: CASRSQVTQYF. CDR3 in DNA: TGTGCCAGCAGGAGTCAGGTGACCCAGTACTTC. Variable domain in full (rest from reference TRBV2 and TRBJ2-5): EPEVTQTPSHQVTQMGQEVILRCVPISNHLYFYWYRQILGQKVEFLVSFYNNEISEKSEIFDDQFSVERPDGSNFTLKIRSTKLEDSAMYFCASRSQVTQYFGPGTRLLVL.